The entry that follows covers one T cell receptor (beta chain) sequence. The data were taken from a study of blood T cell repertoires in COVID-19. Study background: Sites in the United States, Italy and Spain provided acute and convalescent COVID-19 samples.

Sequencing was performed with immunoSEQ multiplex PCR; in TCRdb, only in-frame clones are kept and a portion is missing. The table lists some 460,000 clones, around nine tenths of them singletons. The CDR3 loop spans 15 amino acids. Trimming pared 3 bases from V and 5 bases from J, leaving 19 bases between. Germline lookup yields CDR1 DFQATT and CDR2 SNEGSKA (reference sequence). The V and J genes are TRBV20-1 and TRBJ1-2; D is possibly TRBD1 (6 bases). This TCR was sampled from a woman aged 30 to 39 with acute or convalescent COVID-19. Sequencing used peripheral blood. The CDR3, as DNA: TGCAGTGCTAGTTTAGAGCGGGGGCCCAATTATGGCTACACCTTC. Translated: CSASLERGPNYGYTF.